This T cell receptor (beta chain) was identified in a study of long-term antiretroviral therapy in people with HIV (dated by TCRdb to between 2020 and 2023). For the study in its entirety: The earliest samples were collected approximately a decade before the 2015 WHO recommendation for immediate ART, a period when ART was typically delayed until CD4 counts fell. A retrospective serial study tested whether ART initiation and durable HIV suppression were associated with changes in peripheral blood TRB repertoire composition and diversity. A total of over 150 cryopreserved PBMC samples came from a few dozen adults with confirmed HIV infection and were collected serially over a mean of about six years (range 1-12). About 40% of the roughly 30 participants with HIV were female. No cross-contamination during QIAcube processing turned up in test extractions that ran a monoclonal T-cell line alongside about 30 polyclonal samples. What the research found in general, with its limitations: The samples were dated from 2004 to 2017, and the ART regimens that were used may be less effective than current ART regimens. Because cell numbers in pre-ART samples were limited, unsorted PBMC were profiled instead of sorted CD4+ and CD8+ T cells. The repertoire was dominated across all time points by expanded TRB clones identified before ART initiation, although this dominance was seen to fluctuate and to decrease in many PLHIV after ART. Owing to limited PBMC availability, only the TCR beta chain was sequenced, without alpha chain pairing. Inferences about post-ART repertoire changes were limited because no data were available on ART adherence, viral resistance or therapy changes. A significant increase in TRB diversity was found to be associated with ART initiation, although TRB diversity was observed to remain significantly below that of transplant donor controls even after long-term ART. Narrower CDR3 length ranges were observed in HIV repertoires than in controls, and an antigen-experienced repertoire with only a slight naive shift after ART was suggested by the network structure.

V and J are truncated by 0 bases and 2 bases respectively, leaving an intervening sequence of 6 bases. The germline V gene encodes CDR1 SEHNR and CDR2 FQNEAQ (reference sequence). Including the terminal cysteine and phenylalanine, the CDR3 comprises 14 residues. Here the CDR3 DNA is all that survives: 42 bases in frame from base 1. Inclusion was restricted to participants for whom at least one PBMC sample before ART initiation and at least two post-ART samples were available. Treatment was received in the United States of America by all participants with HIV. Before DNA extraction, cryopreserved samples of 1-10 million PBMC were thawed and washed. At the time of the earliest PBMC sample for each participant with HIV, ages ranged from about 20 to 55 years. PBMC samples were contributed by each participant from 1-4 timepoints before ART initiation and 2-8 timepoints after ART initiation, with a median of 7 samples. Serial HIV viral load, CD4+ T-cell count, ART history and demographic data were obtained for every participant. Genomic DNA was extracted from unsorted PBMC with a Qiagen kit on a QIAcube, processed in batches of 12 samples.

The immunoSEQ hsTCRB v3.0 assay was used at survey level resolution to sequence the TRB variable region. The targeted TRB sequencing depth was about 35,000-55,000 T-cell genomes per sample. TRB libraries were pooled and sequenced on an Illumina MiSeq using a v3 150-cycle kit. On the study's bioinformatics: Repertoire analysis ran in R within a reproducible Nextflow workflow covering QC, data transformation and analysis. LymphoSeq2, an R package for AIRR-Seq data exploration, was used to implement custom analyses. A handful of samples yielding fewer than 5000 total TRB sequences were excluded, leaving approximately 200 analyzed HIV repertoires. Among the 180 to 200 retained HIV repertoires, 59 were collected before ART initiation and approximately 130 were collected after ART initiation. Each repertoire was downsampled to 5000 TRB nucleotide sequences, and summary statistics were averaged across 100 downsampling iterations. TRB sequences were retained for analysis only if CDR3 regions of at least seven amino acids were present. A Shannon entropy-derived clonality score and the Gini coefficient were used to measure diversity. In the repertoire networks, any two of the top 5000 CDR3 amino acid sequences were linked whenever the two sequences differed by an edit distance of one. GLIPH2 predicted antigen specificity groups and MHC restriction for TRB CDR3 amino acid sequences. Known CMV, EBV, HIV or tissue antigen associations were flagged by matching CDR3 amino acid sequences against VDJdb and McPAS-TCR. Pre-ART, post-ART and control groups were compared with Wilcoxon signed-rank tests and Holm-Bonferroni correction. This immuneACCESS table, as held by TCRdb, lists in-frame sequences with V and J called but not all clones. Of the missing ones, under half trace to an unresolved V gene in checked studies; the others have no known cause. The D gene and trimming were derived from the DNA, and the V and J assignments and clone size from that table. This sample comprises roughly 28,000 clones, about 89% of them detected only once. The ten most abundant clones make up about 3.9% of the sample.

Comment on this clone: The antigen it binds to is not known. Base qualities are not provided; no much larger clone lies one nucleotide away.

The specimen was unsorted PBMCs, collected 3.1 years after starting antiretroviral therapy. This TCR derives from a man aged 18 to 30 with HIV. The chain couples TRBV7-9 to TRBJ2-3; no D gene is confidently identified. DNA sequence: TGTGCCAGCAGCTTAGCGGGAATCACAGATACGCAGTATTTT. It is translated as CASSLAGITDTQYF. Full variable domain (CDR3 extended with the reference TRBV7-9 and TRBJ2-3 proteins): DTGVSQNPRHKITKRGQNVTFRCDPISEHNRLYWYRQTLGQGPEFLTYFQNEAQLEKSRLLSDRFSAERPKGSFSTLEIQRTEQGDSAMYLCASSLAGITDTQYFGPGTRLTVL.